This entry features one T cell receptor beta chain sequence. The repertoire was sequenced with immunoSEQ multiplex PCR; TCRdb's copy has only in-frame clones and lacks some. The sample shows roughly 170,000 clones, around 90% of them seen only once. The data were taken from a study of control samples from healthy donors and cancer patients. CDR3 size: 14 residues. From germline, CDR1 is SQVTM and CDR2 ANQGSEA. Deletions cut 6 bases from V and 1 base from J, with 13 bases between. Sequencing used blood. The chain combines TRBV29-1 with TRBJ2-1, with TRBD2 as a possible D gene (6 bases). This sequence was found in a middle-aged woman in good health. The CDR3 sequence: CSVTGTSSYNEQFF. CDR3 bases: TGCAGCGTCACCGGGACTTCATCCTACAATGAGCAGTTCTTC.